This is a list of T cell receptor beta chains from one sample in a study of blood T cell repertoires in COVID-19. The data were produced by immunoSEQ multiplex PCR, yet TCRdb's version contains in-frame clones alone and is incomplete. The sample has roughly 290,000 clones; 80% to 90% are singletons. The sequenced sample consisted of PBMCs or T cells enriched from blood (not recorded which). The receptors come from a man aged 25 to 45 who had recovered from COVID-19. The CDR3 runs from the conserved cysteine through the conserved F or W. Fields, in order: J gene, D gene, V gene, clone size, CDR3 protein, CDR3 DNA. A D gene is named only where the DNA matches it firmly. The size of a clone is reported for some rows only, either as once, few or many, or as a class for expanded clones.

J: TRBJ1-2; D: NA; V: TRBV4-2; size: NA; CDR3: CASSQDRGLGYTF; DNA: TGTGCCAGCAGCCAAGATCGGGGTCTTGGCTACACCTTC
J: TRBJ2-1; D: TRBD2; V: TRBV9; size: NA; CDR3: CASSVVFAGGMNEQFF; DNA: TGTGCCAGCAGCGTAGTTTTCGCGGGGGGGATGAATGAGCAGTTCTTC
J: TRBJ2-7; D: NA; V: TRBV6-5; size: NA; CDR3: CASSRGQSYEQYF; DNA: TGTGCCAGCAGCCGCGGACAGTCCTACGAGCAGTACTTC
J: TRBJ1-4; D: NA; V: TRBV3-1/TRBV3-2; size: NA; CDR3: CASSQGSPVTLTNEKLFF; DNA: TGTGCCAGCAGCCAAGGGTCGCCAGTAACCTTAACTAATGAAAAACTGTTTTTT
J: TRBJ2-6; D: NA; V: TRBV18; size: once; CDR3: CASSPTTGYSGANVLTF; DNA: TGTGCCAGCTCACCGACGACAGGTTACTCTGGGGCCAACGTCCTGACTTTC
J: TRBJ2-2; D: NA; V: TRBV19; size: NA; CDR3: CASPSRDTGELFF; DNA: TGTGCCAGCCCTTCCCGAGACACCGGGGAGCTGTTTTTT
J: TRBJ1-1; D: TRBD1; V: TRBV7-3; size: NA; CDR3: CASSLRQGTEAFF; DNA: TGTGCCAGCAGCTTAAGACAGGGTACTGAAGCTTTCTTT
J: TRBJ2-5; D: NA; V: TRBV6-5; size: NA; CDR3: CASRASGETQYF; DNA: TGTGCCAGCAGGGCCTCTGGAGAGACCCAGTACTTC
J: TRBJ1-2; D: TRBD1; V: TRBV5-4; size: few; CDR3: CASSWTGGDYGYTF; DNA: TGTGCCAGCAGCTGGACAGGGGGCGACTATGGCTACACCTTC
J: TRBJ2-2; D: TRBD2; V: TRBV6-1; size: NA; CDR3: CASSERSVGEGGELFF; DNA: TGTGCCAGCAGTGAACGGAGCGTAGGGGAGGGCGGGGAGCTGTTTTTT
J: TRBJ2-2; D: TRBD1; V: TRBV6-5; size: NA; CDR3: CASSRDRGHTGELFF; DNA: TGTGCCAGCAGCCGGGACAGGGGGCACACCGGGGAGCTGTTTTTT
J: TRBJ1-5; D: NA; V: TRBV7-8; size: NA; CDR3: CASSLVTTYRVKEQPQHF; DNA: TGTGCCAGCAGCTTAGTAACGACCTACAGGGTGAAGGAGCAGCCCCAGCATTTT
J: TRBJ2-4; D: TRBD2; V: TRBV6-5; size: NA; CDR3: CASSWTSGGSIQYF; DNA: TGTGCCAGCAGTTGGACTAGCGGGGGAAGCATTCAGTACTTC
J: TRBJ2-2; D: NA; V: TRBV2; size: NA; CDR3: CASSVLVTGELFF; DNA: TGTGCCAGCAGTGTTCTAGTTACCGGGGAGCTGTTTTTT
J: TRBJ2-2; D: NA; V: TRBV7-9; size: once; CDR3: CATSGGSGELFF; DNA: TGTGCCACGAGCGGCGGGTCCGGGGAGCTGTTTTTT
J: TRBJ2-7; D: NA; V: TRBV3-1/TRBV3-2; size: NA; CDR3: CASSHPDSSSYEQYF; DNA: TGTGCCAGCAGCCACCCTGACAGTAGCTCCTACGAGCAGTACTTC
J: TRBJ2-7; D: TRBD2; V: TRBV11-1; size: NA; CDR3: CASSPIAGGTYEQYF; DNA: TGTGCCAGCAGCCCGATAGCGGGGGGGACCTACGAGCAGTACTTC
J: TRBJ1-1; D: NA; V: TRBV18; size: NA; CDR3: CASSPTDMNTEAFF; DNA: TGTGCCAGCTCACCAACGGACATGAACACTGAAGCTTTCTTT
J: TRBJ2-7; D: NA; V: TRBV5-1; size: NA; CDR3: CASSLIQTSYEQYF; DNA: TGCGCCAGCAGCTTGATCCAGACATCTTACGAGCAGTACTTC
J: TRBJ2-1; D: TRBD2; V: TRBV18; size: NA; CDR3: CASSPPQRGVFSSYNEQFF; DNA: TGTGCCAGCTCACCACCCCAGCGGGGGGTTTTCAGCTCCTACAATGAGCAGTTCTTC
J: TRBJ2-7; D: TRBD1; V: TRBV5-4; size: NA; CDR3: CASSSPRDRAYEQYF; DNA: TGTGCCAGCAGTAGCCCGAGGGACAGAGCCTACGAGCAGTACTTC
J: TRBJ1-2; D: NA; V: TRBV3-1/TRBV3-2; size: few; CDR3: CASSQVLAASYTF; DNA: TGTGCCAGCAGCCAAGTTTTAGCTGCGAGCTACACCTTC
J: TRBJ2-5; D: NA; V: TRBV2; size: once; CDR3: CASSEAGLGLPDF; DNA: TGTGCCAGCAGTGAAGCGGGCCTGGGACTTCCCGACTTC
J: TRBJ1-5; D: NA; V: TRBV10-2; size: NA; CDR3: CASSVRGVHQPQHF; DNA: TGCGCCAGCAGTGTCAGGGGTGTTCATCAGCCCCAGCATTTT
J: TRBJ2-7; D: NA; V: TRBV10-2; size: NA; CDR3: CASSVQGSSYEQYF; DNA: TGCGCCAGCAGTGTCCAGGGGAGCTCCTACGAGCAGTACTTC
J: TRBJ2-1; D: NA; V: TRBV10-3; size: NA; CDR3: CATQGQTNYNEQFF; DNA: TGTGCCACCCAGGGCCAGACAAACTACAATGAGCAGTTCTTC
J: TRBJ1-1; D: NA; V: TRBV5-1; size: NA; CDR3: CASTLGTNTEAFF; DNA: TGCGCCAGCACCCTCGGTACGAACACTGAAGCTTTCTTT
J: TRBJ2-7; D: TRBD1; V: TRBV5-6; size: NA; CDR3: CASSSPRDRLSDEQYF; DNA: TGTGCCAGCAGCTCCCCCCGGGACAGGCTCAGCGACGAGCAGTACTTC
J: TRBJ2-1; D: NA; V: TRBV6-5; size: NA; CDR3: CASSPGMISYNEQFF; DNA: TGTGCCAGCAGTCCAGGAATGATCTCCTACAATGAGCAGTTCTTC
J: TRBJ1-4; D: NA; V: TRBV11-2; size: NA; CDR3: CASSSNEKLFF; DNA: TGTGCCAGCAGCTCAAATGAAAAACTGTTTTTT
J: TRBJ1-2; D: TRBD1; V: TRBV7-8; size: once; CDR3: CASSLALLGQGNYGYTF; DNA: TGTGCCAGCAGCTTAGCGCTCCTTGGACAGGGGAACTATGGCTACACCTTC
J: TRBJ1-1; D: NA; V: TRBV2; size: NA; CDR3: CASSPRGQPNTEAFF; DNA: TGTGCCAGCAGTCCCCGGGGTCAACCAAACACTGAAGCTTTCTTT
J: TRBJ2-1; D: TRBD2; V: TRBV9; size: NA; CDR3: CASSVVAGGYNEQFF; DNA: TGTGCCAGCAGCGTAGTTGCGGGGGGGTACAATGAGCAGTTCTTC
J: TRBJ1-1; D: NA; V: TRBV6-1; size: NA; CDR3: CASSEVIRWRDTEAFF; DNA: TGTGCCAGCAGTGAAGTGATTAGGTGGCGGGACACTGAAGCTTTCTTT
J: TRBJ2-7; D: TRBD2; V: TRBV6-1; size: NA; CDR3: CASSEARIYAGGGPSYEQYF; DNA: TGTGCCAGCAGTGAAGCGCGAATATATGCGGGCGGGGGACCCTCCTACGAGCAGTACTTC
J: TRBJ1-5; D: NA; V: TRBV29-1; size: NA; CDR3: CSALQGWDQPQHF; DNA: TGCAGCGCTTTACAGGGATGGGATCAGCCCCAGCATTTT
J: TRBJ1-5; D: NA; V: TRBV30; size: once; CDR3: CAWTLYPGQPQHF; DNA: TGTGCCTGGACCCTTTATCCGGGTCAGCCCCAGCATTTT
J: TRBJ2-1; D: TRBD2; V: TRBV11-2; size: NA; CDR3: CASSLGLAGAYNEQFF; DNA: TGTGCCAGCAGCTTAGGGCTAGCGGGGGCATACAATGAGCAGTTCTTC
J: TRBJ2-2; D: TRBD1; V: TRBV5-1; size: NA; CDR3: CASSLDISGTAGELFF; DNA: TGCGCCAGCAGCTTGGATATATCCGGGACAGCCGGGGAGCTGTTTTTT
J: TRBJ1-1; D: TRBD1; V: TRBV11-2; size: NA; CDR3: CASSSSDRGNTEAFF; DNA: TGTGCCAGCAGCTCATCAGACAGGGGGAACACTGAAGCTTTCTTT
J: TRBJ2-1; D: NA; V: TRBV5-1; size: NA; CDR3: CASNEVGGPPPSEQFF; DNA: TGCGCCAGCAACGAGGTCGGGGGGCCACCCCCTAGCGAGCAGTTCTTC
J: TRBJ2-1; D: TRBD1; V: TRBV6-5; size: once; CDR3: CASTQGAGEQFF; DNA: TGTGCCAGCACCCAGGGGGCAGGAGAGCAGTTCTTC
J: TRBJ1-2; D: NA; V: TRBV20-1; size: NA; CDR3: CSARQGGYTF; DNA: TGCAGTGCTAGGCAGGGGGGCTACACCTTC
J: TRBJ1-1; D: TRBD1; V: TRBV5-1; size: few; CDR3: CASNSAGGMETEAFF; DNA: TGCGCCAGCAACTCCGCAGGGGGCATGGAAACTGAAGCTTTCTTT
J: TRBJ2-7; D: NA; V: TRBV5-1; size: NA; CDR3: CASSLAPGQTPYEQYF; DNA: TGCGCCAGCAGCCTGGCTCCGGGACAAACCCCCTACGAGCAGTACTTC
J: TRBJ1-1; D: NA; V: TRBV21-1; size: NA; CDR3: CASSKVRQEQMNTEAFF; DNA: TGTGCCAGCAGCAAAGTAAGACAGGAGCAAATGAACACTGAAGCTTTCTTT
J: TRBJ2-2; D: NA; V: TRBV19; size: once; CDR3: CASTRFGGTGELFF; DNA: TGTGCCAGTACCCGTTTCGGGGGCACCGGGGAGCTGTTTTTT
J: TRBJ2-1; D: TRBD1; V: TRBV29-1; size: once; CDR3: CSVDLSHRGRYNEQFF; DNA: TGCAGCGTTGATTTATCCCACAGGGGGCGTTACAATGAGCAGTTCTTC
J: TRBJ2-1; D: NA; V: TRBV7-8; size: NA; CDR3: CAIYPAGRENEQFF; DNA: TGTGCCATATATCCCGCAGGCAGGGAAAATGAGCAGTTCTTC
J: TRBJ2-3; D: TRBD2; V: TRBV7-9; size: NA; CDR3: CASSLGASGDTDTQYF; DNA: TGTGCCAGCAGCTTAGGGGCTAGCGGGGACACAGATACGCAGTATTTT
J: TRBJ2-7; D: NA; V: TRBV18; size: NA; CDR3: CASSPGVSYEQYF; DNA: TGTGCCAGCTCACCCGGGGTCTCCTACGAGCAGTACTTC
J: TRBJ1-1; D: NA; V: TRBV10-1; size: once; CDR3: CASSGHIQGWNTEAFF; DNA: TGCGCCAGCAGTGGACACATACAGGGCTGGAACACTGAAGCTTTCTTT
J: TRBJ1-5; D: TRBD1; V: TRBV5-6; size: NA; CDR3: CASSNDRGSAQHF; DNA: TGTGCCAGCAGCAATGACAGGGGGTCGGCCCAGCATTTT
J: TRBJ1-4; D: NA; V: TRBV5-1; size: NA; CDR3: CASSSEINEKLFF; DNA: TGCGCCAGCAGCTCCGAGATTAATGAAAAACTGTTTTTT
J: TRBJ1-1; D: TRBD1; V: TRBV29-1; size: few; CDR3: CSAGSGTVTEAFF; DNA: TGCAGCGCAGGTTCCGGGACAGTGACTGAAGCTTTCTTT
J: TRBJ2-1; D: NA; V: TRBV4-2; size: NA; CDR3: CASSQDPAQENEQFF; DNA: TGTGCCAGCAGCCAAGACCCCGCTCAAGAGAATGAGCAGTTCTTC
J: TRBJ1-2; D: TRBD1; V: TRBV19; size: once; CDR3: CASSARTGNYGYTF; DNA: TGTGCCAGTAGTGCGCGGACAGGGAACTATGGCTACACCTTC
J: TRBJ2-1; D: TRBD2; V: TRBV19; size: NA; CDR3: CASSKRGGTNEQFF; DNA: TGTGCCAGTAGTAAGCGGGGGGGCACCAATGAGCAGTTCTTC
J: TRBJ1-2; D: TRBD1; V: TRBV12-5; size: NA; CDR3: CASGPGPGTGNYGYTF; DNA: TGTGCTAGTGGTCCCGGACCCGGGACAGGGAACTATGGCTACACCTTC